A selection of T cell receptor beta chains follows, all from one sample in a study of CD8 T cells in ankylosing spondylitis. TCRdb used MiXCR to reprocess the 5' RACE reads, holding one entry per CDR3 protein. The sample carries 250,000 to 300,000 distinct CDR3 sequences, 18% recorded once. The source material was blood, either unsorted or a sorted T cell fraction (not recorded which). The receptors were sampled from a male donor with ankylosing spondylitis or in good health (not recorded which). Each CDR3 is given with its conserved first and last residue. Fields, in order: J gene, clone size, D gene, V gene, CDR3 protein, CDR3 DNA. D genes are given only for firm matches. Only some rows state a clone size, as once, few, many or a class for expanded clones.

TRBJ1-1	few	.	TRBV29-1	CSVLKLTEAFF	TGCAGCGTTTTAAAACTCACTGAAGCTTTCTTT
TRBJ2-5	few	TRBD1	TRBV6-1	CASRGQGTQETQYF	TGTGCCAGCAGGGGACAGGGAACCCAAGAGACCCAGTACTTC
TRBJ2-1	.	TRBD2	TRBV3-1	CASSQVPDEAGALNEQFF	TGTGCCAGCAGCCAAGTGCCGGATGAAGCGGGAGCTCTTAATGAGCAGTTCTTC
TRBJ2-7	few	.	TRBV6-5	CASSSRAGRTSYEQYF	TGTGCCAGCAGTTCACGTGCGGGCAGGACCTCCTACGAGCAGTACTTC
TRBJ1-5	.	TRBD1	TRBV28	CASSLGQPHQLQHF	TGTGCCAGCAGCTTGGGACAGCCTCATCAGCTCCAGCATTTT
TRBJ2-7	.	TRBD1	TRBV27	CASSLLGTGLYF	TGTGCCAGCAGTTTATTAGGGACAGGGTTGTACTTC
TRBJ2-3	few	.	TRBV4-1	CASSQETGSFSDTQYF	TGCGCCAGCAGCCAAGAAACCGGGAGTTTCTCAGATACGCAGTATTTT
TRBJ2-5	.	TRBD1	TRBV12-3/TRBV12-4	CASSLAQGQQESQYF	TGTGCCAGCAGTTTAGCGCAGGGACAGCAAGAGAGCCAGTACTTC
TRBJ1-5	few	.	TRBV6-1	CASNPEGGQPQHF	TGTGCCAGCAATCCGGAGGGGGGTCAGCCCCAGCATTTT
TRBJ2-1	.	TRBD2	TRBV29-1	CSVDGLAANEQFF	TGCAGCGTTGACGGACTAGCGGCCAATGAGCAGTTCTTC
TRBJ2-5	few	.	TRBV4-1	CASSGLPRAAIQETQYF	TGCGCCAGCAGCGGCCTACCTAGAGCGGCGATCCAAGAGACCCAGTACTTC
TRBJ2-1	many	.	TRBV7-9	CASSLDSEQFF	TGTGCCAGCAGCTTAGACAGCGAGCAGTTCTTC
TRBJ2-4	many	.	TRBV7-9	CASSLALGAGGGNIQYF	TGTGCCAGCAGCTTAGCGCTCGGAGCTGGAGGGGGGAACATTCAGTACTTC
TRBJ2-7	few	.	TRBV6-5	CASSSDGGSSYEQYF	TGTGCCAGCAGTTCGGACGGCGGCAGCTCCTACGAGCAGTACTTC
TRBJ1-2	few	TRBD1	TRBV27	CASSPHEGGAYYGYTF	TGTGCCAGCAGTCCTCACGAAGGGGGCGCGTACTATGGCTACACCTTC
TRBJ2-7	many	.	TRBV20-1	CSARDTSRVLTYEQYF	TGCAGTGCTAGAGATACGTCCCGGGTCCTGACCTACGAGCAGTACTTC
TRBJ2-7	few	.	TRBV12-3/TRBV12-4	CASRLGGSYEQYF	TGTGCCAGCAGGTTAGGGGGTTCCTACGAGCAGTACTTC
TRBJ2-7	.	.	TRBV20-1	CSASRDYSYEQYF	TGCAGTGCTAGCAGGGATTACTCCTACGAGCAGTACTTC
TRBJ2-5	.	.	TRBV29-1	CSVEWGTYQETQYF	TGCAGCGTTGAATGGGGGACTTACCAAGAGACCCAGTACTTC
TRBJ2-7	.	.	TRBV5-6	CASSPLVGVSAYEQYF	TGTGCCAGCAGCCCCCTCGTGGGGGTTTCGGCCTACGAGCAGTACTTC
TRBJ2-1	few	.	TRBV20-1	CSARVGGSWSYNEQFF	TGCAGTGCTAGAGTAGGAGGGTCGTGGTCCTACAATGAGCAGTTCTTC
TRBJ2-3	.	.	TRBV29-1	CSVNGVHADTQYF	TGCAGCGTTAACGGGGTACACGCAGATACGCAGTATTTT
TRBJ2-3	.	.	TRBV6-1	CASSQGGATDTQYF	TGTGCCAGCAGCCAAGGAGGGGCCACAGATACGCAGTATTTT
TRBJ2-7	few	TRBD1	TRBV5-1	CASSLIDRGTYEQYF	TGCGCCAGCAGCTTGATCGACAGGGGGACCTACGAGCAGTACTTC
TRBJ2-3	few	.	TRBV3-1	CASSQERYSATDTQYF	TGTGCCAGCAGCCAAGAGAGGTACTCCGCTACAGATACGCAGTATTTT
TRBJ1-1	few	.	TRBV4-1	CASSQATGSGEAFF	TGCGCCAGCAGCCAAGCAACAGGGTCAGGGGAAGCTTTCTTT
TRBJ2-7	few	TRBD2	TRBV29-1	CSVPGLAGDPYEQYF	TGCAGCGTCCCGGGACTAGCGGGAGACCCTTACGAGCAGTACTTC